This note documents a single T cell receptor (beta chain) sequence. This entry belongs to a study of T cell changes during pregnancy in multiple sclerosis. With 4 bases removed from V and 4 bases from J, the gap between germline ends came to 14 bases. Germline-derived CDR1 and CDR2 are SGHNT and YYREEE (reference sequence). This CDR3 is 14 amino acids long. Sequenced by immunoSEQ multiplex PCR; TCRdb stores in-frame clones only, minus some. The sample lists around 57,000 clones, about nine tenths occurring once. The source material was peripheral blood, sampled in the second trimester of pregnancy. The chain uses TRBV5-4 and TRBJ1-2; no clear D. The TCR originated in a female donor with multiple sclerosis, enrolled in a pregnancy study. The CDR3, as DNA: TGTGCCAGCAGCCCAGACGGGAGCTCCTATGGCTACACCTTC. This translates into CASSPDGSSYGYTF.